This T cell receptor beta chain was recorded in a study of T cell repertoires in cytomegalovirus infection. V lost 4 bases to trimming and J lost 8 bases; unmatched junction nucleotides: 17. Germline CDR1 is SQVTM and CDR2 is ANQGSEA. This CDR3 has 17 residues. Comments on this clonotype: What it binds is unknown.

MiXCR, run by TCRdb on the reads, gives a single entry per CDR3 protein. This sample has more than 250,000 distinct CDR3 sequences, with approximately 25% found just once. This clonotype was obtained from a human donor in good health (CMV status not recorded). Some clones in this sample may be carry-over from other donors' samples. The input for sequencing was cultured PBMCs, taken from culture after CMV antigen stimulation. The chain uses TRBV29-1 and TRBJ2-1; 10 nucleotides match TRBD2. CDR3 region: CSVAGLAGAIRRDEQFF. CDR3 bases: TGCAGCGTTGCAGGGCTAGCGGGAGCCATACGTCGGGATGAGCAGTTCTTC.